This T cell receptor beta chain was obtained from a study of metastatic and nonmetastatic thyroid tumors. Study summary: Repertoires from blood and tumor or nodule tissue of malignant and benign thyroid patients were compared.

Germline V gene data show CDR1 as SEHNR and CDR2 as FQNEAQ (reference sequence). The V end was cut by 3 bases, the J end by 0 bases, with 11 bases between. The length of the CDR3 is 15 residues. In the original workflow: To classify distant metastasis in papillary thyroid cancer, a model was built from CDR3 differences across clinicopathological groups. With MiXCR, TCRdb reprocessed the PCR reads. Clone size and V and J calls follow TCRdb, not the original study. Here the sample spans about 32,000 clones, 18% being singletons. The sample holds many counts of this clone. What it binds is not known. There were no patients who had received any treatment before thyroid surgery. Study results and limitations: In both blood and tumor samples, TCR beta diversity was reported significantly higher for malignant than benign nodules.

The sequence came from a female donor with papillary thyroid cancer or a benign thyroid nodule (not recorded which). Some clones in this sample may be carry-over from other donors' samples. The V and J genes are TRBV7-9 and TRBJ1-2; no definite D call. Material: blood. The CDR3 reads CASSLTTRPNYGYTF. Written as DNA, the CDR3 is TGTGCCAGCAGCTTGACTACTCGACCTAACTATGGCTACACCTTC.